A selection of T cell receptor beta chains follows, all from one sample in a study of blood T cell repertoires in COVID-19. Assay: immunoSEQ multiplex PCR; the TCRdb copy retains only in-frame clones and omits some. The sample has 150,000 to 200,000 clones, roughly 80% seen once. Input material: peripheral blood. Every receptor here comes from a man aged 70-80 years with acute or convalescent COVID-19. CDR3s include the opening cysteine and the closing phenylalanine or tryptophan. Fields, in order: J gene, clone size, D gene, V gene, CDR3 protein, CDR3 DNA. D genes are given only for firm matches. Clone size, where shown, is once, few, many, or a class for clones that have expanded.

TRBJ2-4,-,TRBD2,TRBV5-1,CASSESLPGLAGGAKNIQYF,TGCGCCAGCAGCGAATCACTCCCGGGACTAGCGGGGGGGGCCAAAAACATTCAGTACTTC
TRBJ2-1,-,TRBD2,TRBV27,CASSLRGSGGVSYNEQFF,TGTGCCAGCAGTTTACGTGGTAGCGGGGGGGTATCCTACAATGAGCAGTTCTTC
TRBJ2-7,-,-,TRBV5-1,CASSPPTEYEQYF,TGCGCCAGCAGCCCCCCGACTGAGTACGAGCAGTACTTC
TRBJ1-2,-,-,TRBV9,CASSPQGSSYGYTF,TGTGCCAGCAGCCCCCAGGGTAGCAGCTATGGCTACACCTTC
TRBJ2-7,-,-,TRBV11-3,CASSFPLAPTYEQYF,TGTGCCAGCAGCTTTCCACTAGCTCCCACCTACGAGCAGTACTTC
TRBJ1-1,-,-,TRBV19,CASSMENGGAYTEAFF,TGTGCCAGTAGTATGGAGAATGGAGGGGCGTACACTGAAGCTTTCTTT
TRBJ2-7,few,-,TRBV5-1,CASSLVEASYEQYF,TGCGCCAGCAGCTTGGTTGAGGCTTCCTACGAGCAGTACTTC
TRBJ1-2,-,TRBD1,TRBV18,CASSLRTGELYGYTF,TGTGCCAGCTCACTAAGGACAGGTGAACTCTATGGCTACACCTTC
TRBJ2-7,-,TRBD2,TRBV7-7,CASSLGLEDEQYF,TGTGCCAGCAGCTTGGGACTAGAGGACGAGCAGTACTTC
TRBJ2-7,once,TRBD1,TRBV7-9,CASSSPGQIYEQYF,TGTGCCAGCAGCTCTCCGGGACAGATCTACGAGCAGTACTTC
TRBJ2-7,-,TRBD2,TRBV6-5,CASRSGLAGGEQYF,TGTGCCAGCAGATCGGGACTAGCGGGGGGAGAGCAGTACTTC
TRBJ1-3,-,-,TRBV5-1,CASSAGGGNTIYF,TGCGCCAGCAGTGCGGGGGGTGGAAACACCATATATTTT
TRBJ1-4,-,TRBD1,TRBV3-1/TRBV3-2,CASSQGQGAGEKLFF,TGTGCCAGCAGCCAGGGACAGGGGGCCGGGGAAAAACTGTTTTTT
TRBJ2-7,many,-,TRBV5-5,CASSLAGISYEQYF,TGTGCCAGCAGCTTGGCAGGGATTTCCTACGAGCAGTACTTC
TRBJ2-7,few,-,TRBV6-5,CASSYGVGSHEQYF,TGTGCCAGCAGCTATGGAGTTGGGAGCCACGAGCAGTACTTC
TRBJ1-4,-,-,TRBV27,CASSRESRGKLFF,TGTGCCAGCAGCCGGGAGTCCCGGGGAAAACTGTTTTTT
TRBJ1-3,-,-,TRBV6-4,CASMSNSGNTIYF,TGTGCCAGCATGTCCAACTCTGGAAACACCATATATTTT
TRBJ2-7,-,-,TRBV9,CASSQQALGEQYF,TGTGCCAGCAGCCAACAGGCCCTAGGCGAGCAGTACTTC
TRBJ2-2,-,-,TRBV7-3,CASSLTLTGELFF,TGTGCCAGCAGCTTAACACTTACCGGGGAGCTGTTTTTT
TRBJ2-5,few,TRBD2,TRBV5-1,CASSPTPGLAGGLGETQYF,TGCGCCAGCAGCCCGACACCGGGACTAGCGGGGGGGTTGGGAGAGACCCAGTACTTC
TRBJ2-3,few,TRBD2,TRBV6-6,CASSLAGLADTQYF,TGTGCCAGCAGCCTAGCGGGGTTGGCAGATACGCAGTATTTT
TRBJ2-4,medium-sized,TRBD1,TRBV27,CASRTGGVNIQYF,TGTGCCAGTAGGACAGGGGGCGTAAACATTCAGTACTTC
TRBJ1-4,-,TRBD1,TRBV3-1/TRBV3-2,CASSQSQGGEKLFF,TGTGCCAGCAGCCAATCTCAGGGGGGTGAAAAACTGTTTTTT
TRBJ1-2,few,TRBD1,TRBV5-1,CASSNPGTGWDGYTF,TGCGCCAGCAGCAATCCCGGGACAGGGTGGGATGGCTACACCTTC
TRBJ2-1,-,TRBD2,TRBV29-1,CSVEDPLGGNEQFF,TGCAGCGTTGAAGATCCTTTGGGGGGGAATGAGCAGTTCTTC
TRBJ1-1,few,-,TRBV7-3,CASSLGPAAEAFF,TGTGCCAGCAGCTTAGGTCCGGCGGCTGAAGCTTTCTTT
TRBJ2-4,-,-,TRBV21-1,CASSGRVVGQDKNIQYF,TGTGCCAGCAGCGGAAGGGTGGTGGGACAAGACAAAAACATTCAGTACTTC
TRBJ1-1,-,TRBD1,TRBV11-2,CASSPRQGRTRHDEAFF,TGTGCCAGCAGCCCAAGACAGGGGAGAACGAGACACGATGAAGCTTTCTTT
TRBJ2-7,few,-,TRBV7-9,CASSLQGYEQYF,TGTGCCAGCAGCTTACAGGGCTACGAGCAGTACTTC
TRBJ2-5,-,-,TRBV19,CASSLAGAQETQYF,TGTGCCAGTAGTCTAGCTGGGGCCCAAGAGACCCAGTACTTC
TRBJ2-7,-,TRBD2,TRBV19,CASSIRTSGSYEQYF,TGTGCCAGTAGTATCCGGACTAGCGGGTCCTACGAGCAGTACTTC
TRBJ2-2,once,-,TRBV14,CASSQAGFGVELFF,TGTGCCAGCAGCCAAGCGGGGTTCGGTGTGGAGCTGTTTTTT
TRBJ2-3,-,-,TRBV30,CAWSVLSGTSTDTQYF,TGTGCCTGGAGTGTACTATCCGGGACAAGCACAGATACGCAGTATTTT
TRBJ1-6,-,-,TRBV4-2,CASSGRQDSYNSPLHF,TGTGCCAGCAGCGGTCGACAGGACTCTTATAATTCACCCCTCCACTTT
TRBJ2-1,-,-,TRBV5-5,CASRQGRGAAYNEQFF,TGTGCCAGCAGACAGGGGCGGGGGGCGGCCTACAATGAGCAGTTCTTC
TRBJ2-2,few,TRBD2,TRBV7-9,CASSPSHRLAGDRPGELFF,TGTGCCAGCAGTCCTTCCCATAGACTAGCGGGAGACAGGCCCGGGGAGCTGTTTTTT
TRBJ1-1,-,-,TRBV11-2,CASSTQVNTEAFF,TGTGCCAGCAGCACACAGGTGAACACTGAAGCTTTCTTT
TRBJ1-1,-,TRBD1,TRBV3-1/TRBV3-2,CASSRRDRGPMNTEAFF,TGTGCCAGCAGCAGACGGGACAGGGGTCCCATGAACACTGAAGCTTTCTTT
TRBJ2-5,-,-,TRBV4-1,CASSLGAAGQETQYF,TGCGCCAGCAGCCTCGGGGCAGCGGGTCAAGAGACCCAGTACTTC
TRBJ2-7,-,-,TRBV19,CASSTSQGEQYF,TGTGCCAGTAGTACATCACAGGGCGAGCAGTACTTC
TRBJ1-6,-,-,TRBV15,CASSQKRGNSPLHF,TGTGCCAGCTCCCAAAAAAGAGGGAACTCACCCCTCCACTTT
TRBJ2-1,-,TRBD2,TRBV9,CASSVTSGRVGNNEQFF,TGTGCCAGCAGCGTTACTAGCGGGAGGGTCGGGAACAATGAGCAGTTCTTC
TRBJ1-3,-,TRBD1,TRBV9,CASSNQGANTIYF,TGTGCCAGCAGCAACCAGGGGGCGAACACCATATATTTT
TRBJ1-1,-,-,TRBV4-3,CASSQASNTEAFF,TGCGCCAGCAGCCAAGCTTCGAACACTGAAGCTTTCTTT
TRBJ1-2,-,TRBD1,TRBV4-1,CASSQEAGGYGYTF,TGCGCCAGCAGCCAAGAAGCAGGGGGCTATGGCTACACCTTC
TRBJ2-3,-,-,TRBV5-1,CASSLVDSRVTDTQYF,TGCGCCAGCAGCTTGGTGGACAGCCGGGTAACAGATACGCAGTATTTT
TRBJ2-7,-,TRBD2,TRBV28,CASSRLAGLYEQYF,TGTGCCAGCAGCCGACTAGCGGGTCTCTACGAGCAGTACTTC
TRBJ2-5,-,TRBD1,TRBV27,CASSSRNRGYQETQYF,TGTGCCAGCAGCTCAAGAAACAGGGGGTACCAAGAGACCCAGTACTTC
TRBJ1-5,-,-,TRBV7-2,CASSREGNQPQHF,TGTGCCAGCAGCAGAGAGGGCAATCAGCCCCAGCATTTT
TRBJ1-3,-,TRBD1,TRBV14,CASRPTGSGNTIYF,TGTGCCAGCAGACCGACAGGGAGCGGAAACACCATATATTTT
TRBJ1-2,few,-,TRBV29-1,CSAGVDYGYTF,TGCAGCGCCGGAGTGGACTATGGCTACACCTTC
TRBJ1-1,-,-,TRBV11-1,CASSLVFDTEAFF,TGTGCCAGCAGCTTAGTCTTTGACACTGAAGCTTTCTTT
TRBJ1-2,-,TRBD1,TRBV19,CASSLNGQGSGYTF,TGTGCCAGTAGTTTGAACGGACAGGGGTCCGGCTACACCTTC
TRBJ1-1,few,TRBD1,TRBV18,CASPGTENLNTEAFF,TGTGCCAGCCCAGGGACAGAAAACCTGAACACTGAAGCTTTCTTT
TRBJ2-3,-,-,TRBV27,CASSFGQGNADTQYF,TGTGCCAGCAGTTTTGGGCAGGGGAACGCAGATACGCAGTATTTT
TRBJ2-3,-,TRBD2,TRBV7-2,CASSPTLSSGFRTDTQYF,TGTGCCAGCAGCCCGACCCTATCTAGCGGGTTTCGCACAGATACGCAGTATTTT
TRBJ1-2,-,-,TRBV5-1,CASSLAFGTSIWDGYTF,TGCGCCAGCAGCTTGGCCTTCGGGACAAGTATATGGGATGGCTACACCTTC
TRBJ2-1,-,TRBD2,TRBV5-1,CASSLDPFKRGGYNEQFF,TGCGCCAGCAGCTTGGACCCTTTCAAGCGGGGGGGGTACAATGAGCAGTTCTTC
TRBJ2-1,-,-,TRBV7-2,CASSEGGAGDNEQFF,TGTGCCAGCAGCGAAGGGGGGGCTGGCGACAATGAGCAGTTCTTC